The rows below give T cell receptor beta chains drawn from one sample of a study of cytomegalovirus exposure and HLA in healthy donors. Data came from immunoSEQ multiplex PCR; TCRdb stores just in-frame clones and leaves some out. The sample comprises some 100,000 clones, around 74% of which are singletons, and 13% to 15% rests with the top ten. Sequencing input: PBMCs. The receptors derive from a male donor in good health and CMV-seropositive. Both conserved end residues are part of each CDR3. Fields, in order: J gene, D gene, V gene, clone size, CDR3 protein, CDR3 DNA. A D gene is named only where the DNA matches it firmly. The size of a clone is reported for some rows only, either as once, few or many, or as a class for expanded clones.

J gene: TRBJ1-6; D gene: .; V gene: TRBV6-5; clone size: few; CDR3 protein: CASSSDRRDSPLHF; CDR3 DNA: TGTGCCAGCAGCTCCGACAGGCGGGATTCACCCCTCCACTTT
J gene: TRBJ1-2; D gene: TRBD1; V gene: TRBV27; clone size: .; CDR3 protein: CASSLRGQGARGYTF; CDR3 DNA: TGTGCCAGCAGTTTAAGAGGACAGGGGGCGCGTGGCTACACCTTC
J gene: TRBJ2-3; D gene: TRBD2; V gene: TRBV9; clone size: .; CDR3 protein: CASSVELARSTDTQYF; CDR3 DNA: TGTGCCAGCAGCGTAGAACTAGCGCGGAGCACAGATACGCAGTATTTT
J gene: TRBJ1-5; D gene: .; V gene: TRBV4-3; clone size: .; CDR3 protein: CASSQSPDSRPQHF; CDR3 DNA: TGCGCCAGCAGCCAAAGCCCGGACTCTCGGCCCCAGCATTTT
J gene: TRBJ2-1; D gene: TRBD2; V gene: TRBV4-2; clone size: .; CDR3 protein: CASSLLAGGPGEQFF; CDR3 DNA: TGTGCCAGCAGCCTCCTAGCGGGGGGGCCTGGTGAGCAGTTCTTC
J gene: TRBJ1-2; D gene: .; V gene: TRBV28; clone size: .; CDR3 protein: CASSFRQGYNYGYTF; CDR3 DNA: TGTGCCAGCAGTTTCCGGCAGGGGTATAACTATGGCTACACCTTC
J gene: TRBJ1-6; D gene: .; V gene: TRBV19; clone size: once; CDR3 protein: CASRPKQGVGSPLHF; CDR3 DNA: TGTGCCAGTAGGCCAAAACAGGGCGTTGGTTCACCCCTCCACTTT
J gene: TRBJ1-2; D gene: TRBD1; V gene: TRBV4-1; clone size: .; CDR3 protein: CASRETGSGYGYTF; CDR3 DNA: TGCGCCAGCAGAGAGACAGGGAGTGGCTATGGCTACACCTTC
J gene: TRBJ2-3; D gene: .; V gene: TRBV7-3; clone size: .; CDR3 protein: CASSLRGGGIEYF; CDR3 DNA: TGTGCCAGCAGCTTAAGGGGGGGCGGAATCGAGTATTTT
J gene: TRBJ2-1; D gene: TRBD1; V gene: TRBV7-8; clone size: once; CDR3 protein: CASGRDRDNEQFF; CDR3 DNA: TGTGCCAGCGGCCGGGACAGGGACAATGAGCAGTTCTTC
J gene: TRBJ1-4; D gene: TRBD1; V gene: TRBV12-5; clone size: .; CDR3 protein: CASGPLPGQGDEKLFF; CDR3 DNA: TGTGCTAGTGGTCCTTTACCGGGACAGGGAGATGAAAAACTGTTTTTT
J gene: TRBJ1-5; D gene: TRBD1; V gene: TRBV6-6; clone size: .; CDR3 protein: CASSYDRGRFQPQHF; CDR3 DNA: TGTGCCAGCAGTTACGACAGGGGGCGTTTTCAGCCCCAGCATTTT
J gene: TRBJ1-4; D gene: .; V gene: TRBV28; clone size: few; CDR3 protein: CASSSPRGPRDEKLFF; CDR3 DNA: TGTGCCAGCAGTTCCCCCCGTGGACCGAGGGATGAAAAACTGTTTTTT
J gene: TRBJ2-1; D gene: TRBD2; V gene: TRBV9; clone size: few; CDR3 protein: CASSVGAGGSNEQFF; CDR3 DNA: TGTGCCAGCAGCGTAGGAGCGGGGGGGTCGAATGAGCAGTTCTTC
J gene: TRBJ2-7; D gene: TRBD1; V gene: TRBV11-2; clone size: once; CDR3 protein: CASSLIQGANEQYF; CDR3 DNA: TGTGCCAGCAGCTTAATACAGGGGGCAAACGAGCAGTACTTC
J gene: TRBJ2-3; D gene: TRBD2; V gene: TRBV6-5; clone size: .; CDR3 protein: CASSSGDSTDTQYF; CDR3 DNA: TGTGCCAGCAGTAGCGGGGATAGCACAGATACGCAGTATTTT
J gene: TRBJ1-3; D gene: .; V gene: TRBV5-4; clone size: .; CDR3 protein: CASSPPDNSGNTIYF; CDR3 DNA: TGTGCCAGCAGCCCCCCCGACAACTCTGGAAACACCATATATTTT
J gene: TRBJ1-1; D gene: TRBD1; V gene: TRBV4-1; clone size: .; CDR3 protein: CASSPGQGANTEAFF; CDR3 DNA: TGCGCCAGCAGCCCCGGACAGGGGGCGAACACTGAAGCTTTCTTT
J gene: TRBJ2-3; D gene: TRBD2; V gene: TRBV28; clone size: .; CDR3 protein: CASSGTSGAGTDTQYF; CDR3 DNA: TGTGCCAGCAGTGGGACTAGCGGGGCTGGGACAGATACGCAGTATTTT
J gene: TRBJ2-7; D gene: .; V gene: TRBV6-6; clone size: .; CDR3 protein: CASREGAACQQYF; CDR3 DNA: TGTGCCAGCAGAGAAGGGGCCGCTTGTCAGCAGTACTTC
J gene: TRBJ2-1; D gene: TRBD2; V gene: TRBV11-3; clone size: .; CDR3 protein: CASSLDTSGGNEQFF; CDR3 DNA: TGTGCCAGCAGCTTAGACACTAGCGGGGGCAATGAGCAGTTCTTC
J gene: TRBJ1-6; D gene: TRBD1; V gene: TRBV4-2; clone size: .; CDR3 protein: CASSRSTGAHNSPLHF; CDR3 DNA: TGTGCCAGCAGCCGGAGTACAGGGGCCCATAATTCACCCCTCCACTTT
J gene: TRBJ2-3; D gene: TRBD1; V gene: TRBV10-3; clone size: once; CDR3 protein: CAITIDRATDTQYF; CDR3 DNA: TGTGCCATCACCATCGACAGGGCAACAGATACGCAGTATTTT
J gene: TRBJ2-7; D gene: TRBD2; V gene: TRBV29-1; clone size: .; CDR3 protein: CSAMGLGSYEQYF; CDR3 DNA: TGCAGCGCTATGGGACTAGGGTCCTACGAGCAGTACTTC
J gene: TRBJ2-5; D gene: .; V gene: TRBV4-3; clone size: once; CDR3 protein: CASSQENTRRETQYF; CDR3 DNA: TGCGCCAGCAGCCAAGAAAACACGAGGAGGGAGACCCAGTACTTC
J gene: TRBJ2-3; D gene: .; V gene: TRBV5-1; clone size: .; CDR3 protein: CASSLEGRATDTQYF; CDR3 DNA: TGCGCCAGCAGCTTGGAGGGCAGGGCGACAGATACGCAGTATTTT
J gene: TRBJ2-3; D gene: .; V gene: TRBV5-1; clone size: few; CDR3 protein: CASSLARRVTDTQYF; CDR3 DNA: TGCGCCAGCAGCTTGGCCAGGAGGGTCACAGATACGCAGTATTTT
J gene: TRBJ2-7; D gene: TRBD1; V gene: TRBV5-4; clone size: .; CDR3 protein: CASSWTGSEQYF; CDR3 DNA: TGTGCCAGCAGCTGGACAGGCTCCGAGCAGTACTTC
J gene: TRBJ1-3; D gene: .; V gene: TRBV5-4; clone size: .; CDR3 protein: CASSLGGVRSGNTIYF; CDR3 DNA: TGTGCCAGCAGCTTGGGAGGCGTACGCTCTGGAAACACCATATATTTT
J gene: TRBJ1-1; D gene: TRBD1; V gene: TRBV6-5; clone size: .; CDR3 protein: CASRLRQGGGTEAFF; CDR3 DNA: TGTGCCAGCAGACTTAGACAGGGGGGAGGGACTGAAGCTTTCTTT
J gene: TRBJ2-5; D gene: .; V gene: TRBV7-8; clone size: .; CDR3 protein: CASSLPPAETQYF; CDR3 DNA: TGTGCCAGCAGCTTACCGCCAGCGGAGACCCAGTACTTC
J gene: TRBJ2-2; D gene: TRBD2; V gene: TRBV13; clone size: .; CDR3 protein: CASSLEARGGSGELFF; CDR3 DNA: TGTGCCAGCAGCTTAGAGGCGCGGGGGGGCTCCGGGGAGCTGTTTTTT
J gene: TRBJ2-7; D gene: .; V gene: TRBV7-9; clone size: .; CDR3 protein: CASSLPGSAEQYF; CDR3 DNA: TGTGCCAGCAGCTTACCAGGTTCGGCGGAGCAGTACTTC
J gene: TRBJ2-3; D gene: .; V gene: TRBV6-5; clone size: .; CDR3 protein: CASSSPGTDTQYF; CDR3 DNA: TGTGCCAGCAGCTCCCCGGGCACAGATACGCAGTATTTT
J gene: TRBJ1-1; D gene: .; V gene: TRBV12-5; clone size: .; CDR3 protein: CASGWSQNTEAFF; CDR3 DNA: TGTGCTAGTGGTTGGTCACAGAACACTGAAGCTTTCTTT
J gene: TRBJ2-7; D gene: .; V gene: TRBV19; clone size: few; CDR3 protein: CASSIGPVPGSHEQYF; CDR3 DNA: TGTGCCAGTAGTATAGGACCAGTACCAGGGTCCCACGAGCAGTACTTC
J gene: TRBJ2-2; D gene: .; V gene: TRBV14; clone size: .; CDR3 protein: CASSLDRPNTGELFF; CDR3 DNA: TGTGCCAGCAGCCTAGACAGGCCGAACACCGGGGAGCTGTTTTTT
J gene: TRBJ1-5; D gene: .; V gene: TRBV25-1; clone size: .; CDR3 protein: CASSATGNQPQHF; CDR3 DNA: TGTGCCAGCAGTGCGACAGGCAATCAGCCCCAGCATTTT